A selection of T cell receptor beta chains follows, all from one sample in a study of blood T cell repertoires in COVID-19. Sequencing was performed with immunoSEQ multiplex PCR; in TCRdb, only in-frame clones are kept and a portion is missing. The sample has 60,000 to 70,000 clones; 70% to 80% are singletons. Sequenced material: peripheral blood. The receptors stem from a woman older than 75 with acute or convalescent COVID-19. The CDR3 runs from the conserved cysteine through the conserved F or W. The order of the fields is V gene, J gene, CDR3 protein.

>TRBV3-1/TRBV3-2|TRBJ2-5
CASSQAWTSGRQETQYF
>TRBV2|TRBJ1-6
CAGRGGNSPLHF
>TRBV5-1|TRBJ2-2
CASSLAGYTGELFF
>TRBV28|TRBJ1-5
CASSFPSQGARGDNQPQHF
>TRBV6-6|TRBJ2-7
CASSKLQGGPLEQYF
>TRBV4-1|TRBJ2-7
CASSPLVAGANEQYF
>TRBV15|TRBJ2-1
CATSREYGISYNEQFF
>TRBV24-1|TRBJ2-1
CATSSGTKQFF
>TRBV27|TRBJ2-2
CASTSLRGGRASAGELFF
>TRBV18|TRBJ1-1
CASSPRGRTEAFF
>TRBV3-1/TRBV3-2|TRBJ2-1
CASSQGGHVGEQFF
>TRBV5-8|TRBJ2-2
CASNPAAGFPGELFF
>TRBV29-1|TRBJ2-5
CSVVGQDQETQYF
>TRBV7-2|TRBJ2-7
CASSPLADPLTTYEQYF
>TRBV12-1|TRBJ2-3
CASSPTIKLAGLTDTQYF
>TRBV7-6|TRBJ2-1
CASSSWGQESYNEQFF
>TRBV27|TRBJ1-1
CASTRRDRGGGTEAFF
>TRBV6-5|TRBJ1-4
CASSYQASAGEKLFF
>TRBV5-1|TRBJ1-2
CASSLDGGQGIYGYTF
>TRBV29-1|TRBJ1-1
CSVSQGTEAFF
>TRBV3-1/TRBV3-2|TRBJ1-5
CASSQGTRGNQPQHF
>TRBV15|TRBJ2-2
CATSRDYTGELFF
>TRBV7-3|TRBJ2-5
CASSPTGTWGETQYF
>TRBV5-1|TRBJ2-1
CASTTSGGSYNEQFF
>TRBV24-1|TRBJ2-7
CATSDQLSYEQYF
>TRBV7-2|TRBJ1-5
CASSYQGTGGNQPQHF
>TRBV14|TRBJ2-7
CASSRAFSYEQYF
>TRBV7-2|TRBJ1-1
CASSLQGNTEAFF
>TRBV6-5|TRBJ2-7
CASRPTSGPPYEQYF
>TRBV27|TRBJ2-1
CASSTAGGPVNEQFF
>TRBV6-2/TRBV6-3|TRBJ2-1
CASSLGRGAVNEQFF
>TRBV7-8|TRBJ2-5
CASSTRDGQETQYF
>TRBV5-5|TRBJ1-2
CASSLAPQGGRDYGYTF
>TRBV6-2/TRBV6-3|TRBJ2-7
CASSYSFENLAYEQYF
>TRBV2|TRBJ2-7
CASSGQASGSYEQYF
>TRBV7-6|TRBJ2-3
CASRRWDSPTDTQYF
>TRBV29-1|TRBJ2-3
CSVGGGRTDTQYF
>TRBV15|TRBJ2-1
CATSTRLSGGNNEQFF
>TRBV30|TRBJ2-4
CAWSVGGTSGGNIQYF
>TRBV11-3|TRBJ2-7
CASSLLAGVSEQYF
>TRBV10-1|TRBJ2-4
CASSDSRGVANIQYF
>TRBV27|TRBJ1-2
CASSSTPGGYTF
>TRBV28|TRBJ2-7
CASSPHTRAFNEQYF
>TRBV7-3|TRBJ2-1
CASSLTGQGKFF
>TRBV6-5|TRBJ1-3
CASLGQGSPGNTIYF
>TRBV5-5|TRBJ1-1
CASSGGTGGAAFF
>TRBV7-3|TRBJ2-1
CASSQTSGRNEQFF
>TRBV9|TRBJ2-1
CASSVGDRTDNEQFF
>TRBV5-1|TRBJ2-3
CASLRGGSTDTQYF
>TRBV28|TRBJ2-1
CASGSSYLRYEQFF
>TRBV7-9|TRBJ2-3
CASSLASSYTQYF
>TRBV30|TRBJ2-7
CAWRTGVEQYF
>TRBV15|TRBJ1-2
CATSGRQGTNYGYTF
>TRBV4-3|TRBJ1-2
CASRLGLSINYGYTF
>TRBV7-2|TRBJ2-7
CASSLGGGQSSSYEQYF
>TRBV29-1|TRBJ1-5
CSVAGANSNQPQHF
>TRBV18|TRBJ1-3
CASRGQGGGNTIYF
>TRBV28|TRBJ1-5
CASSFPGGQGKWRESQPQHF
>TRBV4-1|TRBJ1-2
CASSQYSGGNYGYTF